A selection of T cell receptor beta chains follows, all from one sample in a study of blood T cell repertoires in COVID-19. This table comes from immunoSEQ multiplex PCR, and its TCRdb copy is limited to in-frame clones, with some not included. The data hold 180,000 or so clones, with 80% to 90% observed a single time. The sequenced sample was peripheral blood. These receptors were collected from a woman of 80 years or more with acute or convalescent COVID-19. Each CDR3 is given with its conserved first and last residue. A D gene is named only where the DNA matches it firmly. The size field is filled for only some rows; it gives once, few, many or a size class.

j_gene: TRBJ2-5
abundance: .
d_gene: .
v_gene: TRBV7-2
CDR3aa: CASSLGSGAYETQYF
CDR3nt: TGTGCCAGCAGCTTAGGTTCGGGAGCATACGAGACCCAGTACTTC

j_gene: TRBJ1-1
abundance: .
d_gene: TRBD1
v_gene: TRBV7-2
CDR3aa: CASSSHGTVGTEAFF
CDR3nt: TGTGCCAGCAGCTCCCACGGGACAGTAGGCACTGAAGCTTTCTTT

j_gene: TRBJ1-2
abundance: .
d_gene: .
v_gene: TRBV30
CDR3aa: CAWSVAGGYTF
CDR3nt: TGTGCCTGGAGTGTTGCGGGGGGCTACACCTTC

j_gene: TRBJ2-3
abundance: .
d_gene: .
v_gene: TRBV6-5
CDR3aa: CASSYFAGGTDTQYF
CDR3nt: TGTGCCAGCAGTTACTTCGCCGGGGGCACAGATACGCAGTATTTT

j_gene: TRBJ2-5
abundance: .
d_gene: TRBD2
v_gene: TRBV2
CDR3aa: CASTVQLGGEETQYF
CDR3nt: TGTGCCAGCACCGTTCAATTGGGGGGGGAAGAGACCCAGTACTTC

j_gene: TRBJ1-2
abundance: .
d_gene: .
v_gene: TRBV4-3
CDR3aa: CASSKTPANYGYTF
CDR3nt: TGCGCCAGCAGCAAAACGCCAGCTAACTATGGCTACACCTTC

j_gene: TRBJ1-5
abundance: .
d_gene: .
v_gene: TRBV19
CDR3aa: CASSNQGNQPQHF
CDR3nt: TGTGCCAGTAGCAACCAGGGAAATCAGCCCCAGCATTTT

j_gene: TRBJ1-1
abundance: .
d_gene: .
v_gene: TRBV30
CDR3aa: CAWRTLRGPTEAFF
CDR3nt: TGTGCCTGGAGAACCCTTCGGGGTCCGACTGAAGCTTTCTTT

j_gene: TRBJ1-1
abundance: .
d_gene: .
v_gene: TRBV29-1
CDR3aa: CSAGPGRISEAFF
CDR3nt: TGCAGCGCCGGACCAGGGAGGATATCTGAAGCTTTCTTT

j_gene: TRBJ1-1
abundance: .
d_gene: .
v_gene: TRBV6-5
CDR3aa: CASSWGENTEAFF
CDR3nt: TGTGCCAGCAGTTGGGGAGAGAACACTGAAGCTTTCTTT

j_gene: TRBJ1-4
abundance: .
d_gene: .
v_gene: TRBV11-1
CDR3aa: CASSFNRAEEKLFF
CDR3nt: TGTGCCAGCAGCTTTAACAGGGCAGAGGAAAAACTGTTTTTT

j_gene: TRBJ2-3
abundance: .
d_gene: TRBD1
v_gene: TRBV7-9
CDR3aa: CASSLWGTDTTDTQYF
CDR3nt: TGTGCCAGCAGCTTATGGGGGACAGACACCACAGATACGCAGTATTTT

j_gene: TRBJ2-2
abundance: .
d_gene: TRBD2
v_gene: TRBV10-3
CDR3aa: CAISESRLAGSNTGELFF
CDR3nt: TGTGCCATCAGTGAGTCTCGGCTAGCGGGATCCAACACCGGGGAGCTGTTTTTT

j_gene: TRBJ2-1
abundance: .
d_gene: TRBD2
v_gene: TRBV9
CDR3aa: CASSVVTSGHEQFF
CDR3nt: TGTGCCAGCAGCGTAGTCACTAGCGGGCATGAGCAGTTCTTC

j_gene: TRBJ2-3
abundance: .
d_gene: .
v_gene: TRBV29-1
CDR3aa: CSVTDLGGAGATDTQYF
CDR3nt: TGCAGCGTAACGGACCTTGGGGGCGCAGGGGCCACAGATACGCAGTATTTT

j_gene: TRBJ1-1
abundance: .
d_gene: .
v_gene: TRBV30
CDR3aa: CAWITGYTEAFF
CDR3nt: TGTGCCTGGATAACAGGGTACACTGAAGCTTTCTTT

j_gene: TRBJ2-5
abundance: .
d_gene: .
v_gene: TRBV10-2
CDR3aa: CASSVQGGQETQYF
CDR3nt: TGCGCCAGCAGTGTGCAGGGGGGACAAGAGACCCAGTACTTC

j_gene: TRBJ2-1
abundance: .
d_gene: TRBD1
v_gene: TRBV4-1
CDR3aa: CASSSHAGTGNNEQFF
CDR3nt: TGCGCCAGCAGCTCACACGCCGGGACAGGGAATAATGAGCAGTTCTTC

j_gene: TRBJ2-2
abundance: .
d_gene: TRBD2
v_gene: TRBV29-1
CDR3aa: CSVESGTRRLGSGELFF
CDR3nt: TGCAGCGTTGAATCCGGGACTAGACGACTGGGCTCCGGGGAGCTGTTTTTT

j_gene: TRBJ1-2
abundance: .
d_gene: .
v_gene: TRBV6-5
CDR3aa: CASSYLDMRDGYTF
CDR3nt: TGTGCCAGCAGTTACCTTGACATGAGAGATGGCTACACCTTC

j_gene: TRBJ1-2
abundance: .
d_gene: TRBD1
v_gene: TRBV6-6
CDR3aa: CASSRLPGPTGNYGYTF
CDR3nt: TGTGCCAGCAGCCGACTCCCGGGCCCGACAGGGAACTATGGCTACACCTTC

j_gene: TRBJ2-1
abundance: .
d_gene: .
v_gene: TRBV2
CDR3aa: CASNQDNEQFF
CDR3nt: TGTGCCAGCAACCAGGACAATGAGCAGTTCTTC

j_gene: TRBJ2-2
abundance: .
d_gene: .
v_gene: TRBV19
CDR3aa: CASSIPTGELFF
CDR3nt: TGTGCCAGTAGTATACCTACCGGGGAGCTGTTTTTT

j_gene: TRBJ2-5
abundance: .
d_gene: TRBD2
v_gene: TRBV11-2
CDR3aa: CASSLGLAGSGQETQYF
CDR3nt: TGTGCCAGCAGCTTAGGACTAGCGGGGAGCGGGCAAGAGACCCAGTACTTC

j_gene: TRBJ1-3
abundance: .
d_gene: .
v_gene: TRBV15
CDR3aa: CATSPRSGNTIYF
CDR3nt: TGTGCCACCAGCCCGCGATCTGGAAACACCATATATTTT

j_gene: TRBJ2-1
abundance: .
d_gene: TRBD2
v_gene: TRBV6-2/TRBV6-3
CDR3aa: CASSSMTSGFHDEQFF
CDR3nt: TGTGCCAGCAGTTCGATGACTAGCGGTTTCCACGATGAGCAGTTCTTC

j_gene: TRBJ2-7
abundance: .
d_gene: .
v_gene: TRBV7-9
CDR3aa: CASSLGWGQTGYEQYF
CDR3nt: TGTGCCAGCAGCTTAGGGTGGGGCCAGACAGGCTACGAGCAGTACTTC

j_gene: TRBJ1-1
abundance: few
d_gene: .
v_gene: TRBV5-1
CDR3aa: CASSGGATNTEAFF
CDR3nt: TGCGCCAGCAGTGGGGGGGCAACGAACACTGAAGCTTTCTTT

j_gene: TRBJ2-2
abundance: .
d_gene: .
v_gene: TRBV5-4
CDR3aa: CASSPLQVGGELFF
CDR3nt: TGTGCCAGCAGCCCGTTACAGGTCGGCGGGGAGCTGTTTTTT

j_gene: TRBJ1-5
abundance: .
d_gene: .
v_gene: TRBV30
CDR3aa: CAWALNSNQPQHF
CDR3nt: TGTGCCTGGGCCCTTAATAGCAATCAGCCCCAGCATTTT

j_gene: TRBJ2-7
abundance: .
d_gene: TRBD1
v_gene: TRBV10-3
CDR3aa: CATLDRGGTYEQYF
CDR3nt: TGTGCCACCCTCGACAGGGGGGGGACCTACGAGCAGTACTTC

j_gene: TRBJ2-2
abundance: .
d_gene: .
v_gene: TRBV5-6
CDR3aa: CASSLASGTGELFF
CDR3nt: TGTGCCAGCAGCTTGGCGTCGGGCACCGGGGAGCTGTTTTTT

j_gene: TRBJ1-5
abundance: .
d_gene: .
v_gene: TRBV21-1
CDR3aa: CASSKARDTVAGIKTNPPQHF
CDR3nt: TGTGCCAGCAGCAAAGCCCGGGACACAGTTGCTGGAATCAAAACAAATCCTCCCCAGCATTTT

j_gene: TRBJ2-7
abundance: .
d_gene: TRBD2
v_gene: TRBV5-6
CDR3aa: CASSRPSGYEQYF
CDR3nt: TGTGCCAGCAGTCGTCCTAGCGGCTACGAGCAGTACTTC

j_gene: TRBJ1-5
abundance: .
d_gene: .
v_gene: TRBV6-2/TRBV6-3
CDR3aa: CASSYSRSRNQPQHF
CDR3nt: TGTGCCAGCAGTTACTCGAGGTCACGCAATCAGCCCCAGCATTTT

j_gene: TRBJ2-2
abundance: .
d_gene: TRBD2
v_gene: TRBV10-3
CDR3aa: CAISSGLAGPNTGELFF
CDR3nt: TGTGCCATCAGTTCAGGACTAGCGGGACCGAACACCGGGGAGCTGTTTTTT

j_gene: TRBJ2-3
abundance: .
d_gene: .
v_gene: TRBV7-9
CDR3aa: CASSLLGRVPDTQYF
CDR3nt: TGTGCCAGCAGCCTCCTTGGGCGGGTACCAGATACGCAGTATTTT

j_gene: TRBJ2-1
abundance: .
d_gene: .
v_gene: TRBV6-5
CDR3aa: CASSLSGVTHYNEQFF
CDR3nt: TGTGCCAGCAGTTTATCTGGAGTTACTCACTACAATGAGCAGTTCTTC

j_gene: TRBJ1-5
abundance: .
d_gene: .
v_gene: TRBV18
CDR3aa: CASSHRERFSNQPQHF
CDR3nt: TGTGCCAGCTCGCATCGGGAACGGTTTAGCAATCAGCCCCAGCATTTT

j_gene: TRBJ2-1
abundance: .
d_gene: .
v_gene: TRBV11-2
CDR3aa: CASSADTGNATHNEQFF
CDR3nt: TGTGCCAGCAGCGCCGATACCGGGAACGCCACACACAATGAGCAGTTCTTC

j_gene: TRBJ2-7
abundance: .
d_gene: .
v_gene: TRBV29-1
CDR3aa: CSVKGRNSYEQYF
CDR3nt: TGCAGCGTTAAGGGGCGAAACTCCTACGAGCAGTACTTC

j_gene: TRBJ2-5
abundance: .
d_gene: .
v_gene: TRBV7-2
CDR3aa: CASSLQRNSETQYF
CDR3nt: TGTGCCAGCAGCTTACAGCGGAACTCAGAGACCCAGTACTTC

j_gene: TRBJ2-5
abundance: .
d_gene: .
v_gene: TRBV18
CDR3aa: CASSPLQETQYF
CDR3nt: TGTGCCAGCTCACCGTTACAAGAGACCCAGTACTTC

j_gene: TRBJ2-6
abundance: .
d_gene: .
v_gene: TRBV6-4
CDR3aa: CASSASSGANVLTF
CDR3nt: TGTGCCAGCAGTGCCAGCTCTGGGGCCAACGTCCTGACTTTC

j_gene: TRBJ2-5
abundance: .
d_gene: TRBD2
v_gene: TRBV7-2
CDR3aa: CASSPTFAGVETQYF
CDR3nt: TGTGCCAGCAGCCCCACGTTTGCGGGAGTGGAGACCCAGTACTTC

j_gene: TRBJ2-3
abundance: .
d_gene: TRBD1
v_gene: TRBV18
CDR3aa: CASSTGGGDTQYF
CDR3nt: TGTGCCAGCTCAACAGGGGGCGGCGATACGCAGTATTTT

j_gene: TRBJ1-2
abundance: .
d_gene: TRBD1
v_gene: TRBV10-3
CDR3aa: CAISDPLDRGYGYTF
CDR3nt: TGTGCCATCAGCGACCCTTTGGACAGGGGCTATGGCTACACCTTC

j_gene: TRBJ1-2
abundance: .
d_gene: TRBD1
v_gene: TRBV6-5
CDR3aa: CASSYPQGQGHTF
CDR3nt: TGTGCCAGCAGTTACCCTCAGGGACAGGGACACACCTTC

j_gene: TRBJ2-6
abundance: .
d_gene: TRBD2
v_gene: TRBV9
CDR3aa: CASSVAGGIATGANVLTF
CDR3nt: TGTGCCAGCAGCGTAGCGGGAGGGATTGCGACTGGGGCCAACGTCCTGACTTTC

j_gene: TRBJ2-3
abundance: .
d_gene: TRBD2
v_gene: TRBV7-3
CDR3aa: CASSLGPSGRAPPRTDTQYF
CDR3nt: TGTGCCAGCAGCTTAGGTCCTAGCGGGAGGGCCCCCCCCCGGACAGATACGCAGTATTTT

j_gene: TRBJ1-1
abundance: .
d_gene: TRBD1
v_gene: TRBV5-6
CDR3aa: CASSLGTGKMNTEAFF
CDR3nt: TGTGCCAGCAGCTTGGGGACAGGCAAAATGAACACTGAAGCTTTCTTT

j_gene: TRBJ2-1
abundance: .
d_gene: TRBD2
v_gene: TRBV11-2
CDR3aa: CASSIQLAGLYNEQFF
CDR3nt: TGTGCCAGCAGCATCCAGCTAGCGGGATTGTACAATGAGCAGTTCTTC

j_gene: TRBJ1-2
abundance: few
d_gene: TRBD1
v_gene: TRBV24-1
CDR3aa: CATSGPGQGSYGYTF
CDR3nt: TGTGCCACCAGTGGACCGGGACAGGGTAGCTATGGCTACACCTTC